Below, 7 T cell receptor beta chains from the same sample are listed, as sequenced in a study of beta chain features in type 1 diabetes. The whole isolated RNA underwent reverse transcription, so sequencing captured expressed TCRB transcripts. TCRdb's copy holds only in-frame clones and misses some; the assay was immunoSEQ multiplex PCR. The sample has about 240,000 clones; roughly 30% are singletons. Input material: central memory CD4+ T cells from blood. These receptors originate from a man aged 30-40 years in good health.

V usage is TRBV28 and J usage is TRBJ2-2, with D maybe TRBD2 (5 bases). V lost 1 base, J lost 7 bases, and 10 bases lay in between. This CDR3 is built from 14 residues. Germline V gives CDR1 MDHEN, CDR2 SYDVKM. CDR3 DNA: TGTGCCAGCAGTTTATATGGAGGCGGCGGGGAGCTGTTTTTT. Encoded protein: CASSLYGGGGELFF.

This clone was seen a few times. The chain has TRBV30 and TRBJ1-6; 8 bases agree with TRBD1. The CDR3 is 12 amino acids. With V trimmed by 5 bases and J by 8 bases, 2 bases remained unmatched. Germline assignment: CDR1 GTSNPN and CDR2 SVGIG (reference sequence). As DNA, the CDR3 is TGTGCCTGGGGGACAGGTCATTCACCCCTCCACTTT. It translates to CAWGTGHSPLHF. Looking up the rest from reference TRBV30 and TRBJ1-6 gives the full variable domain: SQTIHQWPATLVQPVGSPLSLECTVEGTSNPNLYWYRQAAGRGLQLLFYSVGIGQISSEVPQNLSASRPQDRQFILSSKKLLLSDSGFYLCAWGTGHSPLHFGNGTRLTVT.

Points on this clone: The sample contains more than one DNA sequence encoding this CDR3. J is TRBJ2-7 and V is TRBV20-1; D is undetermined. V lost 2 bases and J lost 1, with 0 bases in between. This CDR3 is built from 10 residues. Germline V gene lookup returns CDR1 DFQATT and CDR2 SNEGSKA (reference sequence). The chain's CDR3 is CSARSYEQYF. In nucleotides, the CDR3 is TGCAGTGCTAGATCCTACGAGCAGTACTTC.

The chain carries TRBV5-1 and TRBJ2-3; a possible D gene is TRBD1 (5 bases). Germline V gene data show CDR1 as SGHRS and CDR2 as YFSETQ. Between the trimmed V and J ends, which lost 0 bases and 6 bases, there was a span of 17 bases. There are 16 residues in the CDR3. CDR3 DNA: TGCGCCAGCAGCTTGGGGGCTGGCAGGGTGGGCGATACGCAGTATTTT. This sequence encodes CASSLGAGRVGDTQYF.

The chain couples TRBV27 to TRBJ2-6; D may be TRBD2 (5 bases). V lost 3 bases, J lost 1 base, and 13 bases lay in between. Germline V lookup: CDR1 MNHEY, CDR2 SMNVEV (reference sequence). The CDR3 runs to 17 residues. In DNA form, the CDR3 reads TGTGCCAGCAGTTTGAGCGGCCCCCGTTCTGGGGCCAACGTCCTGACTTTC. Protein: CASSLSGPRSGANVLTF.

This clone was detected only a few times. The chain employs TRBV7-2 and TRBJ2-1; possibly TRBD2 for D (6 bases). This CDR3 has 15 amino acids. V lost 2 bases, J lost 7 bases, and 15 bases lay in between. Germline loops: CDR1 SGHTA, CDR2 FQGNSA. In DNA form, the CDR3 reads TGTGCCAGCAGCTTATTCCCCGGGAGCAATAATGAGCAGTTCTTC. Its translation: CASSLFPGSNNEQFF.

This clone was counted a few times. The chain joins TRBV4-3 to TRBJ2-7, with unresolved D. The CDR3 covers 15 residues. Trimming took 1 base from V and 0 from J, leaving 10 bases between them. CDR1 is LGHNA and CDR2 is YSLEER in the germline V gene. CDR3 nucleotide sequence: TGCGCCAGCAGCCAAGCACTGGCCGGCTCCTACGAGCAGTACTTC. It yields the protein CASSQALAGSYEQYF.